This T cell receptor beta chain was sequenced in a study of blood T cells in healthy people across ages (dated by TCRdb to between 2015 and 2017). Notes on the research overall: In model experiments, template switching captured roughly one uniquely barcoded TCR beta cDNA molecule for every two T cells. To avoid experimental bias, donors of different ages were randomly spread across the sequencing lanes. The donors were divided into four age groups: young (average approximately 17 years), middle-aged (roughly 42), aged (approximately 59) and long-lived (approximately 74). The study analyzed two additional independent replicas of 1 million unique cDNA reads from the same blood draw for two donors, one aged 18 to 30 and one aged 80 or older. To track age-related changes in TCR beta repertoire diversity, the study relied on deep sequencing normalized with unique cDNA molecular identifiers.

Library preparation used 5' RACE. The sample was run on an Illumina HiSeq 2500. The second PCR ran for about 6 to 11 cycles and used a J-beta primer mix along with a sample-barcoded 5' primer. Each TCR beta cDNA molecule received a unique molecular identifier from a template-switch 5' adaptor carrying 12 random nucleotides. Each sample yielded at least 2.5 million CDR3-containing paired-end reads. All of the RNA was converted into first-strand cDNA using the Mint cDNA synthesis kit, with a TRBC-specific oligonucleotide serving as the primer. After uracil-DNA glycosylase treatment, a first 18-cycle PCR used universal primers M1SS and BC2_uni_R on all cDNA. The published analysis was carried out like this. For normalization, 1 million high-quality reads, each with a distinct molecular identifier, were randomly selected from each sample. Instead of being binned into consensus sequences, reads that shared molecular identifiers were thrown out. CDR3 identification, clonotype clustering and error correction used MiTCR with a Q25 quality threshold and the strictest error-elimination algorithm. Lower-bound total TCR beta diversity was estimated with a nonparametric unseen species model using Euler transformation. TCRdb itself trimmed the public reads at Q25 with fastp, ran MiXCR and retained productive beta chains. Each entry merges the rows of one CDR3 protein and shows their most common DNA and genes. TCRdb, not the original authors, processed these V and J calls. A total of about 1.7 million distinct CDR3 sequences appear in this sample, 28% of them only once. The leading ten clones occupy 7.7% of the sample.

General conclusions and limits of the study: Since profiling was done on bulk unsorted PBMCs, naive and antigen-experienced compartments could not be conclusively compared. Observed TCR beta diversity correlated strongly with the percentage of naive T cells measured by flow cytometry. Compared with the aged group, the long-lived group had more naive CD4+ T cells, fewer expanded clones and increased TCR diversity, suggesting age selection. Estimates of total diversity based on one million sequenced T cells were considered lower bounds and underestimates. The CMV infection status of donors was not known, potentially confounding age-related changes in expanded clonotypes. As age increased, observed TCR beta diversity per million T cells dropped in a roughly linear way, and a significant reduction was already evident by age roughly 40.

Donors were 40 or so systemically healthy Caucasian individuals from Russia aged 6 to 90 years. Around 10 milliliters of peripheral blood were collected from each donor into EDTA-treated Vacutainer tubes. Ficoll-Paque density-gradient centrifugation was used to isolate PBMCs, with at least 7 million obtained per sample. Total RNA was extracted from PBMCs with Trizol reagent, with at least 6 micrograms obtained per sample. Naive CD45RAhigh/CD27high T cell percentages were measured by flow cytometry on a PBMC aliquot from every donor. Sequences SEHNR (CDR1) and FQNEAQ (CDR2) are obtained from the germline V gene (reference sequence). The CDR3 runs 14 amino acids, cysteine and phenylalanine included. Just CDR3 DNA is preserved here, 42 bases in frame from base 1. V is clipped by 2 bases and J by 6 bases, and the sequence between their germline boundaries is 10 bases long. A note on this clonotype: It has no known antigen specificity. Base-call qualities are not available, and no considerably larger clone is one nucleotide away.

Material for sequencing was blood. This sequence uses TRBV7-9 and TRBJ1-4; a confident D gene designation cannot be given. The receptor was isolated from a woman aged 25 to 39 in good health. The CDR3 region reads CASSLSESHEKLFF. The bases are TGTGCCAGCAGCTTATCAGAGTCCCATGAAAAACTGTTTTTT.